Each of the 2 T cell receptor beta chains below was sequenced from the same sample in a study of control samples from healthy donors and cancer patients. Repertoires were generated with immunoSEQ multiplex PCR, while TCRdb's copy carries only in-frame clones and drops some. The sample yields over 100,000 clones, 90% seen once. The specimen sequenced was blood. The receptor set was obtained from a man aged 35 to 55 in good health.

This chain connects TRBV5-1 to TRBJ1-4; 9 bases agree with TRBD1. Germline lookup yields CDR1 SGHRS and CDR2 YFSETQ. V gave up 5 bases and J gave up 4 bases; unmatched junction bases: 6. The CDR3 runs 15 residues. CDR3 nucleotide sequence: TGCGCCAGCAGGCGGACAGGGGCCGTTAATGAAAAACTGTTTTTT. Protein: CASRRTGAVNEKLFF.

In DNA, the CDR3 is TGTGCCAGCAGCTTGGGGTATCGCACTGAAGCTTTCTTT. Encoded protein: CASSLGYRTEAFF. The chain couples TRBV7-3 to TRBJ1-1; D gene unclear. V lost 3 bases and J lost 4, with 9 bases in between. Germline CDR1 reads SGHTA; CDR2 reads FQGTGA. CDR3 length equals 13 residues.